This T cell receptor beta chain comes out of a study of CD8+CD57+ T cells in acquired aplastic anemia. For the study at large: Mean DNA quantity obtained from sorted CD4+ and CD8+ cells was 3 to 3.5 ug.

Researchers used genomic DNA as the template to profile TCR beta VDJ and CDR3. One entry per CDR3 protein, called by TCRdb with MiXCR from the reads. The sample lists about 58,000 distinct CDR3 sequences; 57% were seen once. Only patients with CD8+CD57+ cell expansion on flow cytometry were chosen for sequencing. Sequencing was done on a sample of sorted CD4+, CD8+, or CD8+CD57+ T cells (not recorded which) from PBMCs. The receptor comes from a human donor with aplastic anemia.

The CDR3 sequence: CAISDGTSGTTHDTQYF. The CDR3 coding sequence is TGTGCCATCAGTGACGGGACTAGCGGGACTACACATGATACGCAGTATTTT. The chain employs TRBV10-3 and TRBJ2-3, with 13 bases aligning to TRBD2. Germline CDR1 reads ENHRY; CDR2 reads SYGVKD. Trimming cost V 3 bases and J 6 bases; bases outside gene matches: 9. This CDR3 is 17 amino acids long.